The sequence of this T cell receptor (beta chain) was determined in a study of cytomegalovirus exposure and HLA in healthy donors (dated by TCRdb to about 2017). Concerning the study at large: An earlier analysis of approximately 600 of the donors reported more than 250 Gb of sequence data and some 100 million unique TCR beta sequences from some 180 million T cells. Across 398 genotyped donors of the cohort, an average of about 200,000 unique TCR beta nucleotide sequences per donor were sequenced, and 15% to 20% of those sequences were non-productive. Donor age, sex, ethnicity and CMV serostatus were collected together with the repertoire data. Typing coverage varied by locus: roughly 629-640 donors for A, B, C, DRB1 and DQB1; 522 for DQA1; 600 to 610 for DPA1; roughly 450 for DPB1. Genome-wide SNP genotypes for about 55% of the roughly 670 donors were used in a later genetic analysis, which treated that subset as a discovery cohort. Because of strong linkage in the cohort, four to six DR-DQ haplotypes were treated as single units for association and clustering. A later analysis re-analyzed previously published TCR beta repertoires from 666 donors and added high-resolution HLA genotyping to study TCR occurrence patterns. Both class I and class II loci were covered by HLA typing, at four-digit resolution. In the later analysis, no new phenotypic data were used to find candidate immune exposures; instead, reliance was placed on TCR beta sequences and their occurrence across donors. The study profiled the T cell repertoires of about 640 subjects by immunosequencing and related them to cytomegalovirus serostatus. To decide whether each TCR beta V gene segment behaved as functional or pseudogenic, an earlier analysis of nearly 600 of the donors relied on high-throughput TCR beta sequencing. An early release that covered about 600 HLA-typed donors contained around 300 gigabases of sequencing data and tens of millions of unique TCR sequences. Among the roughly 400 genotyped donors, approximately 77% belonged to the genetic ancestry cluster associated with self-reported Caucasian donors. To predict cytomegalovirus infection status, the study brought together high-throughput TCR immunosequencing, statistical association of individual TCRs with disease status, and machine learning. The aim of the study was to test whether cataloging public T cell receptors could identify signatures of past pathogen exposure. Every discovery cohort repertoire had been produced on one sequencing platform. Along with the 666-subject first cohort, a separate validation cohort of around 120 different subjects was used. Broad study findings and their caveats: Compared with equally common non-associated chains, HLA-associated TCR beta chains in a later analysis were more clonally expanded and had lower generation probabilities. A later genetic analysis associated a missense DCLRE1C variant with V-gene and J-gene trimming of TCR beta chains, and an independent cohort replicated the association. In an earlier analysis of approximately 600 of the donors, most TCR beta V segments were observed in productive rearrangements about 87% or about 30% of the time, broadly matching IMGT annotations. In the study, roughly 160 TCR beta chains were listed as associated with cytomegalovirus. Some IMGT-functional V segments, including TRBV6-2 and TRBV6-3, could not be told apart with the 87-base-pair reads, so those segments were excluded. Because counts were too low, about 15 rarely observed V segments, including chromosome 9 orphons, were left out of the earlier analysis of about 620 of the donors. Most CMV-associated TCR beta chains appeared to be HLA-restricted in a later analysis, and the HLA associations seemed to be driven largely by CMV exposure. The sequencing pipeline was judged likely to have produced a cluster of highly shared sequence variants as a technical artifact. In vitro tests confirmed that three of the cytomegalovirus-associated TCR beta chains recognize cytomegalovirus antigens. Assigning TCR associations to individual alleles was difficult when HLA alleles, especially DR and DQ, strongly co-occurred. In a later analysis, TCR association rates were found to vary across HLA loci, with the most associated TCRs seen for DRB1 alleles and the fewest for HLA-C alleles. The presence/absence analyses assumed that sequencing depth was roughly uniform across donors, and that assumption may not be true. A later genetic analysis reported fewer N-insertions in productive TCRs among donors in an Asian-associated ancestry cluster than the roughly 650-donor mean. The classifier was reported to diagnose cytomegalovirus status with high specificity and sensitivity in both the original and validation cohorts. A further reported finding was that TCR beta sequences accurately predicted the HLA-A and HLA-B alleles for most subjects in the first cohort. Linkage disequilibrium might explain the correlated functional status among segregating V segments, but an unknown experimental factor could not be excluded. While some public TCRs were present in many individuals, most TCR sequences turned up only very rarely across donors. A later analysis reported that several top co-occurrence clusters appeared linked to parvovirus B19, influenza, CMV and Epstein-Barr virus. CMV serostatus was the only immune exposure information available for the cohort. The authors suggested that the approach could potentially be extended to other disease states and immunological phenotypes. In this cohort, only TCR beta chains were sequenced, and detectable features were limited by the absence of alpha or paired-chain data. Because HLA typing was unavailable for some donors at each locus, only the typed subset was used in association tests. At a false discovery rate of 0.05, a later analysis linked around 15,000 TCR beta sequences to specific HLA alleles.

Library preparation employed the immunoSEQ multiplex PCR assay. For the multiplex PCR, a mixture combining 60 forward primers for TCR Vbeta segments and 13 reverse primers for TCR Jbeta segments was used. A multiplex PCR assay on genomic DNA amplified the CDR3 region of rearranged TCR beta genes. The amplified TCR beta libraries were sequenced on the Illumina HiSeq System as 87-base-pair reads. The original pipeline was this. A later analysis tallied 70 million to 100 million unique TCR beta chains across the 610 or so repertoires, and around 12 million of those chains were shared by two or more donors. To remove PCR and sequencing errors, raw reads were error-corrected and collapsed into unique sequences using a nearest-neighbor algorithm that merged closely related sequences. To assign V, D and J gene segments, CDR3 sequences were aligned to IMGT reference sequences. For a sequence to be retained, a match of at least six nucleotides was required to both a V gene segment and a J gene segment. A rearrangement was called productive if the CDR3 had no stop codons and remained in frame with V and J, and every other rearrangement was called non-productive. CDR3 was defined according to IMGT convention as the region running from the second conserved V-encoded cysteine to the conserved J-encoded phenylalanine. In an earlier analysis of roughly 610 of the donors, sequences lacking an unambiguous match to a single V gene segment were excluded. In an earlier analysis of a few hundred of the donors, V segments were called functional above 56.7% productive rearrangements and were called segregating when the between-donor standard deviation exceeded 5%. A statistical classification framework was built to diagnose cytomegalovirus status from the catalog of TCR beta chain sequences. In a later analysis, V and J genes were assigned by comparing TCR nucleotide sequences against IMGT/GENE-DB human TR gene sequences. In a later analysis, CDR3 sequences and most-parsimonious VDJ recombination scenarios were assigned using the TCRdist pipeline. In a later analysis, each TCR beta chain was defined by its CDR3 amino acid sequence together with its V-gene family, and reads lacking a unique V-gene family were excluded. To address suspected cross-contamination and a sequencing artifact, a later analysis removed 550 to 750 highly shared, low-generation-probability nucleotide sequences. In a later analysis, a clonal expansion index for each public chain was calculated from normalized within-repertoire ranks of inferred template counts. In a later analysis, generation probabilities were computed using a VDJ recombination model fitted to out-of-frame rearrangements, and the results were checked against IGoR. In a later analysis, TCR-TCR, TCR-HLA and TCR-CMV co-occurrence was scored with hypergeometric tests, and a repertoire-size bias correction was applied to TCR pairs. In a later analysis, false discovery rates were estimated by permuting HLA or CMV assignments 20 times. In a later analysis, co-occurring TCRs were grouped with DBSCAN, and TCRdist sequence similarity was added when clustering was performed within HLA-allele-positive subsets. For co-occurrence clustering, repertoires with fewer than 30,000 or more than 120,000 public chains were excluded, along with roughly 5 repertoires with anomalous nucleotide sharing. In TCRdb, the immuneACCESS table is reduced to in-frame sequences with V and J assigned. These tables do not hold every clone; where another copy was compared, an unresolved V gene accounts for under half, and the others remain unexplained. The D gene and trimming were derived from the DNA, and the V and J assignments and clone size from that table. This sample has 150,000 to 200,000 clones in its table, and around four fifths of those were observed once. Roughly 1.1% of the sample is in the top ten clones.

The cohort comprised 710 or so healthy bone marrow donors. Cohort members were all nominally healthy when sampled, although unrecorded immune exposures were likely present. The donor tested CMV seronegative, placing the donor among the roughly 400 seronegative members of the cohort. A peripheral blood sample was provided by each donor, and peripheral blood mononuclear cells were used for TCR beta sequencing. The Qiagen DNeasy Blood Extraction Kit was used to extract genomic DNA from the blood cell samples. Including the terminal cysteine and phenylalanine, the CDR3 comprises 13 residues. Of all the DNA, just the CDR3 is kept, 39 bases in frame from base 1. The CDR1 and CDR2 encoded by the germline V gene are SGHTA and FQGTGA. V loses 4 bases at its end and J loses 5 bases; junction bases beyond the gene matches: 1. As for this clone: It lacks a known antigen. No base qualities exist here, and no much larger clone lies one base off it.

Specimen: PBMCs. This receptor was taken from a woman between 35 and 50 years old in good health and CMV-seronegative. In this chain, TRBV7-3 is recombined with TRBJ2-2; 7 bases in the junction line up with TRBD2. This receptor has the CDR3 CASSSGGTGELFF. The bases read TGTGCCAGCAGCTCGGGGGGTACCGGGGAGCTGTTTTTT.